One T cell receptor (beta chain) is described in this entry. Treatment noted: oral pan-JAK inhibitor, 5-10 mg twice daily. This CDR3 region has 15 residues. The V end was cut by 3 bases, the J end by 0 bases, with 10 bases between. Germline V gene sequence: CDR1 SGHAT, CDR2 FQNNGV. These data originate in a study of CD8+ T cells in alopecia areata. Extracted RNA was reverse transcribed, and the resulting cDNA served as sequencing template. Sequencing was performed with immunoSEQ multiplex PCR; in TCRdb, only in-frame clones are kept and a portion is missing. The data contain around 100,000 clones, about 40% of them singletons.

The chain joins TRBV11-2 to TRBJ2-3; D not certain. The TCR originated in a human donor with alopecia areata. Sequenced here: CD8+ T cells sorted from blood, sampled at week 24, from a patient treated with tofacitinib. The CDR3, as DNA: TGTGCCAGCAGCTTTATCGCGCCCAGCACAGATACGCAGTATTTT. Amino acid sequence: CASSFIAPSTDTQYF.